Below, one T cell receptor beta chain is given with its context. It has no known antigen specificity. It has no much larger one-base neighbor in the sample; base qualities were not kept. The data are from a study of cytomegalovirus exposure and HLA in healthy donors (dated by TCRdb to 2016 to 2017). About the study as a whole: An earlier analysis of roughly 630 of the donors reported 276 Gb of sequence data and about 100 million unique TCR beta sequences from some 180 million T cells. The number of typed donors differed by locus: about 620-640 for A, B, C, DRB1 and DQB1; 500 to 550 for DQA1; some 610 for DPA1; and about 470 for DPB1. The study used immunosequencing to profile the T cell repertoires of approximately 650 subjects and linked those repertoires to cytomegalovirus serostatus. The later analysis used no new phenotypic data to find candidate immune exposures, relying instead on TCR beta sequences and their occurrence across donors. In a later analysis, previously published TCR beta repertoires from 550 to 700 donors were re-analyzed and high-resolution HLA genotyping was added so that TCR occurrence patterns could be studied. A later genetic analysis took genome-wide SNP genotypes for about 65% of the roughly 670 donors and used that subset as a discovery cohort. Roughly 300 gigabases of sequencing data and approximately 85 million unique TCR sequences were included in an early release covering around 600 HLA-typed donors. High-throughput TCR immunosequencing, statistical association of individual TCRs with disease status, and machine learning were combined to predict cytomegalovirus infection status. A separate validation cohort of approximately 120 different subjects was used in addition to the roughly 720-subject first cohort. An earlier analysis of 587 of the donors applied high-throughput TCR beta sequencing to assess whether each TCR beta V gene segment acted as functional or pseudogenic. Both class I and class II loci were covered by HLA typing, at four-digit resolution. The study was designed to test whether signatures of past pathogen exposure could be identified by cataloging public T cell receptors. On average, around 200,000 unique TCR beta nucleotide sequences were sequenced per donor among 398 genotyped donors of the cohort, with roughly 20% of those sequences being non-productive. Among the roughly 400 genotyped donors, under 90% belonged to the genetic ancestry cluster associated with self-reported Caucasian donors. Four or five DR-DQ haplotypes were treated as single units for association and clustering because of strong linkage in the cohort. All discovery cohort repertoires had been generated on a single sequencing platform. Donor age, sex, ethnicity and CMV serostatus were compiled together with the repertoire data. Overall study outcomes, separate from this receptor: Most CMV-associated TCR beta chains appeared to be HLA-restricted in a later analysis, and the HLA associations seemed to be driven largely by CMV exposure. In a later analysis, several top co-occurrence clusters were reported to appear linked to parvovirus B19, influenza, CMV and Epstein-Barr virus. A later genetic analysis reported fewer N-insertions in productive TCRs among donors in an Asian-associated ancestry cluster than the approximately 700-donor mean. Approximately 18 rarely observed V segments, including chromosome 9 orphons, were excluded from the earlier analysis of several hundred of the donors because counts were too low. It was suggested by the authors that the approach could potentially be generalized to other disease states and immunological phenotypes. A further reported finding was that TCR beta sequences accurately predicted the HLA-A and HLA-B alleles for most subjects in the first cohort. The cohort was sequenced for TCR beta chains only, and without alpha or paired-chain data the features that could be detected were limited. A total of fewer than 200 TCR beta chains were listed by the study as associated with cytomegalovirus. In a later analysis, the rate of TCR association differed among HLA loci, with DRB1 alleles having the most associated TCRs and HLA-C alleles having the fewest. While some public TCRs were present in many individuals, most TCR sequences turned up only very rarely across donors. In an earlier analysis of about 600 of the donors, most TCR beta V segments appeared in productive rearrangements about 87% or about 30% of the time, broadly matching IMGT annotations. Linkage disequilibrium might explain the correlated functional status among segregating V segments, but an unknown experimental factor could not be ruled out. Because some donors lacked HLA typing at each locus, the association tests relied only on the typed subset. The presence/absence analyses assumed that sequencing depth was roughly uniform across donors, and that assumption may not be true. A cluster of highly shared sequence variants was judged likely to represent a technical artifact of the sequencing pipeline. Three of the identified cytomegalovirus-associated TCR beta chains were confirmed in vitro to be specific for cytomegalovirus antigens. Cytomegalovirus status was reported to be diagnosed by the classifier with high specificity and sensitivity in both the original and validation cohorts. At a false discovery rate of 0.05, a later analysis linked around 15,000 TCR beta sequences to specific HLA alleles. Strong co-occurrence of HLA alleles, especially DR and DQ, made assigning TCR associations to individual alleles difficult. In a later genetic analysis, a missense DCLRE1C variant was associated with V-gene and J-gene trimming of TCR beta chains, and the association was replicated in an independent cohort. CMV serostatus was the only immune exposure information available for the cohort. Compared with equally common non-associated chains, HLA-associated TCR beta chains in a later analysis were more clonally expanded and had lower generation probabilities.

The cohort consisted of 666 healthy bone marrow donors. All cohort members were sampled while nominally healthy, although unrecorded immune exposures were likely present. The donor was CMV seronegative and belonged to the group of around 400 seronegative cohort members. A peripheral blood sample was collected from each donor, and TCR beta sequencing was performed on peripheral blood mononuclear cells. Genomic DNA extraction from the blood cell samples was performed with the Qiagen DNeasy Blood Extraction Kit. Preparation of the library involved the immunoSEQ multiplex PCR assay. For the multiplex PCR, a mixture combining 60 forward primers for TCR Vbeta segments and 13 reverse primers for TCR Jbeta segments was used. A multiplex PCR assay on genomic DNA amplified the CDR3 region of rearranged TCR beta genes. The amplified TCR beta libraries were sequenced on the Illumina HiSeq System as 87-base-pair reads. The authors' pipeline ran thus. A later analysis tallied some 79 million unique TCR beta chains across the 660 or so repertoires, and about 12 million of those chains were shared by two or more donors. Raw reads were error-corrected and collapsed into unique sequences by a nearest-neighbor algorithm in which closely related sequences were merged to remove PCR and sequencing errors. To assign V, D and J gene segments, CDR3 sequences were aligned to IMGT reference sequences. For a sequence to be retained, a match of at least six nucleotides to both a V gene segment and a J gene segment was required. Rearrangements were called productive when the CDR3 lacked stop codons and stayed in frame with V and J; all others were non-productive. CDR3 was defined according to IMGT convention as the region running from the second conserved V-encoded cysteine to the conserved J-encoded phenylalanine. Sequences without an unambiguous match to a single V gene segment were excluded from the earlier analysis of about 640 of the donors. In an earlier analysis of roughly 600 of the donors, a V segment was called functional when productive rearrangements were above 56.7%, and segregating when the standard deviation between donors exceeded 5%. To diagnose cytomegalovirus status from the catalog of TCR beta chain sequences, a statistical classification framework was built. In a later analysis, TCR nucleotide sequences were compared against IMGT/GENE-DB human TR gene sequences so that V and J genes could be assigned. A later analysis assigned CDR3 sequences and most-parsimonious VDJ recombination scenarios with the TCRdist pipeline. A later analysis defined each TCR beta chain by its CDR3 amino acid sequence plus V-gene family, and excluded reads lacking a unique V-gene family. In a later analysis, around 650 highly shared, low-generation-probability nucleotide sequences were removed to address suspected cross-contamination and a sequencing artifact. In a later analysis, a clonal expansion index was calculated for each public chain from normalized within-repertoire ranks of inferred template counts. In a later analysis, generation probabilities were computed using a VDJ recombination model fitted to out-of-frame rearrangements, and the results were checked against IGoR. In a later analysis, hypergeometric tests were used to score TCR-TCR, TCR-HLA and TCR-CMV co-occurrence, with a repertoire-size bias correction applied to TCR pairs. False discovery rates were estimated in a later analysis by permuting HLA or CMV assignments 20 times. A later analysis grouped co-occurring TCRs with DBSCAN, adding TCRdist sequence similarity when clustering within HLA-allele-positive subsets. Repertoires with fewer than 30,000 or more than 120,000 public chains, plus five repertoires with anomalous nucleotide sharing, were excluded from co-occurrence clustering. The table comes from immuneACCESS by way of TCRdb, which keeps in-frame sequences with V and J called. Part of the clones is missing from these tables; in studies checked, under half for an unresolved V gene and the rest for unknown reasons. The V and J calls and clone size were taken over from that table, and D and trimming were inferred from the DNA. Present in this sample are 150,000 to 200,000 clones, about 80% of which were seen just once. The ten largest clonotypes hold less than 2.5% of the sample.

This sequence was found in a woman aged 45-59 years in good health and CMV-seronegative. Sequences were obtained from PBMCs.

The encoded CDR3 is CASSHQGQGYEQYF. The DNA sequence is TGCGCCAGCAGCCACCAGGGACAGGGGTACGAGCAGTACTTC. The sequence is built from TRBV4-3 and TRBJ2-7; the central 10 bases match TRBD1. For this chain, trimming is 3 bases at the V end and 4 bases at the J end, and the number of junction bases without a gene match is 3. The germline V gene supplies CDR1 LGHNA and CDR2 YSLEER. CDR3 length: 14 amino acids, cysteine to phenylalanine. Of the read, only the CDR3 DNA is kept; its 42 bases are in frame from base 1.